This T cell receptor beta chain derives from a study of T cell responses to AZD1222 COVID-19 vaccine. Whole-study findings and limits: Spike-specific TCR breadth and depth rose after two AZD1222 doses. Regions 160-218 and 743-854 dominated among vaccine-associated CD4 TCRs spanning spike. At baseline, seropositivity was found in only six or seven AZD1222 recipients.

With 4 bases removed from V and 4 bases from J, the gap between germline ends came to 14 bases. Germline values: CDR1 LNHNV, CDR2 YYDKDF (reference sequence). CDR3 size: 15 residues. It was second doses at about 4 or about 12 weeks that were pooled. Generated by immunoSEQ multiplex PCR, the TCRdb table keeps only in-frame clones and is missing some. Among 97,000 or so clones listed, roughly 92% were seen once. A remark on this clone: The target antigen is unknown.

The source is an adult who received the AZD1222 COVID-19 vaccine. The sample in question was peripheral blood, obtained 28 days after the second AZD1222 dose. J is TRBJ1-5 and V is TRBV15; D may be TRBD1 (6 bases). DNA of the CDR3: TGTGCCACCAGCACCGATCGGACAGCTAATCAGCCCCAGCATTTT. Translated: CATSTDRTANQPQHF. Drawing the rest from reference TRBV15 and TRBJ1-5, the complete variable domain is DAMVIQNPRYQVTQFGKPVTLSCSQTLNHNVMYWYQQKSSQAPKLLFHYYDKDFNNEADTPDNFQSRRPNTSFCFLDIRSPGLGDTAMYLCATSTDRTANQPQHFGDGTRLSIL.